This T cell receptor beta chain is drawn from a study of PD-L1 blockade in urothelial cancer. Looking at the study overall: The year 2014 saw patients start atezolizumab, 1,200 mg intravenously every 3 weeks.

The V gene's germline CDR1 is MNHEY and CDR2 SVGAGI. The CDR3 runs to 15 residues. V lost 3 bases to trimming and J lost 4 bases, with 15 bases between them. General study results and limits: Expansion of tumor-associated blood clones at 3 weeks was greater in durable-benefit patients.

The sample's time point: peripheral blood 6 weeks after treatment start. This table comes from immunoSEQ multiplex PCR, and its TCRdb copy is limited to in-frame clones, with some not included. The table lists some 48,000 clones, approximately 86% of them singletons. The sample holds a few counts of this clone. Its matching antigen is unknown. V and J are TRBV6-5 and TRBJ1-2; weak D call: TRBD1 (5 bases). This sequence was found in a man aged 55 to 69 with urothelial cancer. Sequencing was performed on PBMCs, taken around atezolizumab (anti-PD-L1) treatment. As DNA, the CDR3 is TGTGCCAGCAGTTATGAGGGGCGGGGTACCTATGGCTACACCTTC. Protein product: CASSYEGRGTYGYTF.